These 15 T cell receptor beta chains share one sample of origin, sequenced in a study of cytomegalovirus exposure and HLA in healthy donors. Both 60 Vbeta primers and 13 Jbeta primers went into the PCR. Assay: immunoSEQ multiplex PCR; the TCRdb copy retains only in-frame clones and omits some. The profile covers more than 65,000 clones, with approximately 83% appearing a single time and just over 3% taken by the ten largest. Sequencing used PBMCs. Receptor source: a man aged 40-55 years in good health and CMV-seronegative.

Comments on this clone: A read error may account for a junction end that differs from germline. The rearrangement uses TRBV7-9 and TRBJ2-7; D is perhaps TRBD1 (7 bases). Germline assignment: CDR1 SEHNR and CDR2 FQNEAQ (reference sequence). The CDR3 runs to 14 residues. CDR3 residues: CSSSFTEGASEQYF. As DNA, the CDR3 is TGTTCCAGCAGCTTCACGGAGGGGGCCTCCGAGCAGTACTTC.

The chain joins TRBV27 to TRBJ2-7; 7 bases are shared with TRBD2. This CDR3 spans 17 amino acids. V shed 6 bases, J shed 2 bases, and the junction held 16 bases outside the gene matches. Germline V lookup: CDR1 MNHEY, CDR2 SMNVEV (reference sequence). The CDR3, as DNA: TGTGCCAGCAGGCCCCTCCCCCGGGGAGGGTTAACCTACGAGCAGTACTTC. Translated: CASRPLPRGGLTYEQYF.

The chain has TRBV5-1 and TRBJ1-1, with D possibly being TRBD1 (6 bases). Trimming cost V 4 bases and J 4 bases, with 11 bases left between them. CDR1 and CDR2 from the germline V gene are SGHRS and YFSETQ. CDR3 size: 13 residues. As DNA, the CDR3 is TGCGCCAGCAGCGTACAGGGCGGCACTGAAGCTTTCTTT. This translates into CASSVQGGTEAFF.

The chain carries TRBV6-1 and TRBJ1-5; D not certain. Germline CDR1 is MNHNS and CDR2 is SASEGT. V lost 7 bases and J lost 0, with 7 bases in between. The CDR3 has 13 amino acids. The CDR3 region has the DNA TGTGCCAGCACCAGGTTTAGCAATCAGCCCCAGCATTTT. This translates into CASTRFSNQPQHF.

On this clone: The same CDR3 arises from other DNA sequences in this sample as well. This chain uses TRBV9 with TRBJ1-1, with D uncertain. The CDR3 contains 13 residues. Germline V CDR1 and CDR2: SGDLS, YYNGEE. The germline V and J ends were trimmed by 1 base and 7 bases, with 11 bases remaining between them. The CDR3 region has the DNA TGTGCCAGCAGCGTATCAGGAAACGATGAAGCTTTCTTT. This gives the protein CASSVSGNDEAFF.

The genes are TRBV28 and TRBJ2-7; D ambiguous. The CDR3 extends over 12 amino acids. V dropped 3 bases and J dropped 0 bases, with 3 bases sitting between them. Germline V gene data show CDR1 as MDHEN and CDR2 as SYDVKM. The CDR3 sequence is CASSLSSYEQYF. DNA of the CDR3: TGTGCCAGCAGTTTGAGCTCCTACGAGCAGTACTTC.

The chain couples TRBV5-4 to TRBJ2-6; tentatively, D is TRBD1 (6 bases). CDR1 and CDR2 from the germline V gene are SGHNT and YYREEE (reference sequence). The CDR3 runs 18 residues. V was clipped by 0 bases and J by 4 bases, with 17 bases between them. The CDR3 region is CASSLEATGSAGANVLTF. The CDR3 DNA reads TGTGCCAGCAGCTTGGAAGCTACAGGGTCTGCCGGGGCCAACGTCCTGACTTTC.

The chain recombines TRBV18 with TRBJ1-1; D ambiguous. V was shortened by 3 bases and J by 1 base, with 12 bases between the two germline ends. CDR3 length equals 15 residues. The V gene's germline CDR1 is KGHSH and CDR2 LQKENI. The CDR3 region is CASSPTNGPNTEAFF. Written as DNA, the CDR3 is TGTGCCAGCTCACCGACTAACGGACCGAACACTGAAGCTTTCTTT.

This chain connects TRBV15 to TRBJ1-2, with D hard to call. The V gene's germline CDR1 is LNHNV and CDR2 YYDKDF (reference sequence). The CDR3 length is 13 residues. Trimming cost V 6 bases and J 2 bases, with 10 bases left between them. The chain's CDR3 is CATRLGVNYGYTF. CDR3 in DNA: TGTGCCACCAGACTCGGAGTGAACTATGGCTACACCTTC.

V and J are TRBV7-2 and TRBJ1-4, with no clear D. The CDR3 runs to 15 residues. Germline CDR1 reads SGHTA; CDR2 reads FQGNSA. V lost 0 bases and J 8 bases, leaving 13 bases between the germline ends. The CDR3: CASSLAPGLEEKLFF. In DNA form, the CDR3 reads TGTGCCAGCAGCTTAGCACCCGGGTTGGAAGAAAAACTGTTTTTT.

The chain links TRBV6-5 to TRBJ1-4; tentative D call: TRBD1 (6 bases). Per the germline V gene, CDR1 is MNHEY and CDR2 is SVGAGI. Trimming removed 4 bases from V and 15 bases from J, with 15 bases in between. This CDR3 comprises 12 residues. The CDR3 sequence: CASSSFDRQLFF. CDR3 in DNA: TGTGCCAGCAGTTCCTTTGACAGGCAATTGTTTTTT.

The V and J genes are TRBV18 and TRBJ1-6, with 9 bases fitting TRBD1. This CDR3 contains 15 residues. V lost 2 bases and J lost 13; bases outside the gene matches: 9. The V gene's germline CDR1 is KGHSH and CDR2 LQKENI. CDR3 in DNA: TGTGCCAGCTCACCAGGGACAGGGAAGCTGGGGCCCCTCCACTTT. It yields the protein CASSPGTGKLGPLHF.

The rearrangement joins TRBV5-6 to TRBJ1-2; D gene ambiguous. This CDR3 is 14 amino acids long. From germline, CDR1 is SGHDT and CDR2 YYEEEE. The V and J ends lost 6 bases and 8 bases respectively, with 20 bases between them. CDR3 bases: TGTGCCAGCACCTTCGGGCGAGGGTCGGTAGGCTACACCTTC. Its translation: CASTFGRGSVGYTF.

The V gene is TRBV4-3, the J gene TRBJ2-1; 13 nucleotides match TRBD2. Germline CDR1 and CDR2: LGHNA and YSLEER. CDR3 size: 17 residues. After removal of 0 bases from V and 2 bases from J, the junction contained 1 base not matched to a gene. In DNA, the CDR3 is TGCGCCAGCAGCCAAGATACTAGCGGGGGGGCCTACAATGAGCAGTTCTTC. Protein sequence: CASSQDTSGGAYNEQFF.

The gene calls are TRBV27 and TRBJ2-7, with no clear D. The CDR3 runs to 12 residues. V was clipped by 6 bases and J by 0 bases, with 6 bases between them. From germline, CDR1 is MNHEY and CDR2 SMNVEV (reference sequence). CDR3 coding DNA: TGTGCCAGCAGCTCCAGCTCCTACGAGCAGTACTTC. Translated: CASSSSSYEQYF.